Following are 23 T cell receptor beta chains from one sample sequenced in a study of blood T cell repertoires in COVID-19. Sequenced by immunoSEQ multiplex PCR; TCRdb stores in-frame clones only, minus some. The sample carries about 59,000 clones, around 73% recorded once. The sequenced sample consisted of peripheral blood. The receptor set was obtained from a man aged 80 or over with acute or convalescent COVID-19.

The chain recombines TRBV6-5 with TRBJ1-5; D possibly corresponds to TRBD1 (6 bases). The CDR3 length is 11 residues. Trimming removed 5 bases at V and 13 bases at J, with 12 bases between. The germline CDR1 and CDR2 sequences are MNHEY and SVGAGI. CDR3 nucleotides: TGTGCCAGCAGTACAGGGTACCTACAGCATTTT. This encodes CASSTGYLQHF.

V and J are TRBV6-1 and TRBJ1-2; maybe TRBD1 (5 bases). The CDR3 is made up of 15 amino acids. The V gene's germline CDR1 is MNHNS and CDR2 SASEGT. Trimming removed 3 bases at V and 0 bases at J, with 11 bases between. In DNA, the CDR3 is TGTGCCAGCAGTGACGCAGGGCTCGCTAACTATGGCTACACCTTC. It encodes CASSDAGLANYGYTF.

This clone was seen once. The chain is built from TRBV12-5 and TRBJ2-3; TRBD1 matches at 9 bases. Germline CDR1 reads LGHNT; CDR2 reads FRNRAP. CDR3 size: 15 residues. With 7 bases clipped from V and 1 base from J, the junction kept 6 bases outside the gene matches. In DNA, the CDR3 is TGTGCTAGTGAAATACGGGACAGGGGCACAGATACGCAGTATTTT. This gives the protein CASEIRDRGTDTQYF.

The V and J genes are TRBV25-1 and TRBJ2-5, with TRBD1 as a possible D gene (6 bases). CDR3 size: 11 residues. Per germline, CDR1 MGHDK and CDR2 SYGVNS. Trimming cost V 6 bases and J 7 bases, with 9 bases left between them. The CDR3 DNA reads as TGTGCCAGCAGCCGAGGGGGGACCCAGTACTTC. Translated: CASSRGGTQYF. The full variable domain, completed using reference TRBV25-1 and TRBJ2-5, is EADIYQTPRYLVIGTGKKITLECSQTMGHDKMYWYQQDPGMELHLIHYSYGVNSTEKGDLSSESTVSRIRTEHFPLTLESARPSHTSQYLCASSRGGTQYFGPGTRLLVL.

This clone has just one count. The V and J genes are TRBV28 and TRBJ1-3; no reliable D call. Germline V gives CDR1 MDHEN, CDR2 SYDVKM. The CDR3 covers 15 residues. Between the trimmed V and J ends, which lost 2 bases and 0 bases, there was a span of 8 bases. Here the CDR3 DNA reads TGTGCCAGCAGTTTAGAGGGTAGCTCTGGAAACACCATATATTTT. Translating gives CASSLEGSSGNTIYF.

The V gene is TRBV5-1, the J gene TRBJ2-5, with 7 positions matching TRBD2. V was clipped by 0 bases and J by 0 bases; unmatched bases: 8. The CDR3 totals 17 residues. Germline CDR1 is SGHRS and CDR2 is YFSETQ. The CDR3 coding sequence is TGCGCCAGCAGCTTGGGTCCTGCGGGGGAGTACCAAGAGACCCAGTACTTC. Amino acids: CASSLGPAGEYQETQYF.

The genes are TRBV5-1 and TRBJ2-1; 7 bases fit TRBD2. Looked up from germline, CDR1 is SGHRS and CDR2 is YFSETQ. The CDR3 totals 15 residues. Trimming cost V 0 bases and J 4 bases; bases outside gene matches: 4. The CDR3 protein is CASSLGLADYNEQFF. The CDR3 DNA follows: TGCGCCAGCAGCTTGGGACTAGCCGATTACAATGAGCAGTTCTTC. Complete variable domain (other parts from reference TRBV5-1 and TRBJ2-1): KAGVTQTPRYLIKTRGQQVTLSCSPISGHRSVSWYQQTPGQGLQFLFEYFSETQRNKGNFPGRFSGRQFSNSRSEMNVSTLELGDSALYLCASSLGLADYNEQFFGPGTRLTVL.

The gene calls are TRBV5-4 and TRBJ1-4; 11 nucleotides align to TRBD1. Germline-derived CDR1 and CDR2 are SGHNT and YYREEE (reference sequence). The CDR3 has 16 residues. The trim removed 0 bases at V and 8 bases at J, leaving 6 bases unmatched. The CDR3, as DNA: TGTGCCAGCAGCTTGGACGGACAGGGGGCTGGCGAAAAACTGTTTTTT. It translates to CASSLDGQGAGEKLFF.

The V and J genes are TRBV18 and TRBJ1-4; 8 nucleotides align to TRBD1. The V gene end was trimmed by 6 bases and the J gene end by 8 bases; junction bases not matched to a gene: 11. Per the germline V gene, CDR1 is KGHSH and CDR2 is LQKENI. The CDR3 has 15 residues. The CDR3 loop is CASSQRQGFDEKLFF. The DNA for the CDR3 is TGTGCCAGCTCGCAACGACAGGGGTTTGACGAAAAACTGTTTTTT.

This rearrangement joins TRBV2 to TRBJ2-2; D call uncertain. This CDR3 is built from 11 residues. V lost 7 bases and J lost 6, with 6 bases in between. Germline V gives CDR1 SNHLY, CDR2 FYNNEI. The CDR3 nucleotides read TGTGCCAGCATATTGTCCGGGGAGCTGTTTTTT. This sequence encodes CASILSGELFF.

CDR3 sequence: CAWSGGQGYNEQFF. DNA for the CDR3: TGTGCCTGGAGTGGGGGACAGGGCTACAATGAGCAGTTCTTC. The genes are TRBV30 and TRBJ2-1, with TRBD1 identical over 9 bases. The CDR3 is made up of 14 amino acids. V shed 1 base, J shed 3 bases, and the junction held 1 base outside the gene matches. Germline assignment: CDR1 GTSNPN and CDR2 SVGIG (reference sequence).

The CDR3 protein is CASSLQGYEQYF. The DNA for the CDR3 is TGTGCCAGCAGTTTACAGGGATACGAGCAGTACTTC. The chain joins TRBV27 to TRBJ2-7; maybe TRBD1 (5 bases). Per germline, CDR1 MNHEY and CDR2 SMNVEV (reference sequence). V was cut by 2 bases and J by 4 bases, with 6 bases left in between. The CDR3 loop spans 12 amino acids.

The chain has TRBV20-1 and TRBJ1-1; 10 bases agree with TRBD1. The CDR3 has 11 amino acids. Germline V CDR1 and CDR2: DFQATT, SNEGSKA (reference sequence). The trim removed 3 bases at V and 10 bases at J, leaving 2 bases unmatched. CDR3 sequence: CSASRDRGAFF. DNA of the CDR3: TGCAGTGCTAGCCGGGACAGGGGAGCTTTCTTT.

This chain uses TRBV7-2 with TRBJ1-2, with 11 nucleotides matching TRBD1. In germline, CDR1 is SGHTA, CDR2 FQGNSA. CDR3 length: 15 residues. With V trimmed by 5 bases and J by 4 bases, 6 bases remained unmatched. The CDR3 DNA reads as TGTGCCAGCAGCGCGCGGACAGGGGGCGGCTATGGCTACACCTTC. Amino acids: CASSARTGGGYGYTF.

The genes are TRBV6-5 and TRBJ1-5; D gene ambiguous. Germline V gene sequence: CDR1 MNHEY, CDR2 SVGAGI. The V end lost 11 bases, the J end lost 1 base, and 12 bases lay between the germline ends. CDR3 length equals 13 residues. The CDR3 loop reads CAFSRGSNQPQHF. CDR3 nucleotide sequence: TGTGCCTTCAGCCGGGGAAGCAATCAGCCCCAGCATTTT.

This chain connects TRBV11-3 to TRBJ2-2; D is possibly TRBD2 (5 bases). The germline V and J ends were trimmed by 7 bases and 6 bases, with 15 bases remaining between them. The CDR3 sequence is 14 residues long. Per the germline V gene, CDR1 is SGHNT and CDR2 is YENEEA. The CDR3 nucleotides read TGTGCCAGCAAGACCACTAGTACAGCCGGGGAGCTGTTTTTT. Residues: CASKTTSTAGELFF. The variable domain in full, with the rest retrieved from reference TRBV11-3 and TRBJ2-2, is EAGVVQSPRYKIIEKKQPVAFWCNPISGHNTLYWYLQNLGQGPELLIRYENEEAVDDSQLPKDRFSAERLKGVDSTLKIQPAELGDSAVYLCASKTTSTAGELFFGEGSRLTVL.

The chain joins TRBV18 to TRBJ1-5; the D is unclear. The length of the CDR3 is 15 residues. V was cut by 4 bases and J by 3 bases, with 13 bases left in between. Germline CDR1 reads KGHSH; CDR2 reads LQKENI. This CDR3 reads CASSLSGRDNQPQHF. The CDR3 DNA is TGTGCCAGCTCACTCTCCGGACGGGACAATCAGCCCCAGCATTTT.

This clone was recorded once. The chain carries TRBV2 and TRBJ2-2; 7 nucleotides agree with TRBD2. The CDR3 length is 16 residues. V dropped 2 bases and J dropped 1; count of bases not matched to a gene: 4. Germline CDR1 is SNHLY and CDR2 is FYNNEI. The CDR3 protein is CASSERASGNTGELFF. The CDR3 DNA is TGTGCCAGCAGTGAACGCGCTAGCGGGAACACCGGGGAGCTGTTTTTT.

This chain joins TRBV19 and TRBJ1-1, with D perhaps TRBD1 (5 bases). Per the germline V gene, CDR1 is LNHDA and CDR2 is SQIVND (reference sequence). This CDR3 spans 14 amino acids. V lost 4 bases and J 1 base, leaving 10 bases between the germline ends. The CDR3 bases are TGTGCCAGTAGTACCACAGGAGCGAACACTGAAGCTTTCTTT. As protein: CASSTTGANTEAFF.

The V gene is TRBV18, the J gene TRBJ1-1, with D possibly TRBD1 on 6 matching bases. The CDR3 loop spans 13 amino acids. Between the trimmed V and J ends, which lost 4 bases and 6 bases, there was a span of 12 bases. The germline CDR1 and CDR2 sequences are KGHSH and LQKENI. Here the CDR3 reads CASSLYRESEAFF. The CDR3 nucleotides are TGTGCCAGCTCACTGTACAGGGAATCTGAAGCTTTCTTT. Full variable domain (outside the CDR3, taken from reference TRBV18 and TRBJ1-1): NAGVMQNPRHLVRRRGQEARLRCSPMKGHSHVYWYRQLPEEGLKFMVYLQKENIIDESGMPKERFSAEFPKEGPSILRIQQVVRGDSAAYFCASSLYRESEAFFGQGTRLTVV.

DNA for the CDR3: TGTGCCAGCAGCTTCCCCCCGGGTGGATATGGCTACACCTTC. Its protein is CASSFPPGGYGYTF. The chain joins TRBV5-8 to TRBJ1-2; D remains ambiguous. V was trimmed by 2 bases and J by 5 bases, leaving 13 bases between them. CDR3 length: 14 residues. Per germline, CDR1 SGHTS and CDR2 YDEGEE.

V gene TRBV4-2 combines with J gene TRBJ2-2, with 9 positions matching TRBD2. The CDR3 is 16 residues long. The V segment lost 4 bases and the J segment 5 bases; nucleotides outside the gene matches: 8. Germline values: CDR1 LGHNA, CDR2 YNFKEQ. CDR3 loop: CASSLLAGVETGELFF. The CDR3 bases are TGTGCCAGCAGCCTCTTAGCGGGAGTCGAGACCGGGGAGCTGTTTTTT.

This chain joins TRBV2 and TRBJ2-7; 10 bases are a match to TRBD1. The V segment lost 7 bases and the J segment 2 bases; nucleotides outside the gene matches: 2. The CDR3 consists of 13 residues. Germline V CDR1 and CDR2: SNHLY, FYNNEI. CDR3 nucleotides: TGTGCCAGCAAGGGACAGGGGACCTACGAGCAGTACTTC. This translates into CASKGQGTYEQYF.